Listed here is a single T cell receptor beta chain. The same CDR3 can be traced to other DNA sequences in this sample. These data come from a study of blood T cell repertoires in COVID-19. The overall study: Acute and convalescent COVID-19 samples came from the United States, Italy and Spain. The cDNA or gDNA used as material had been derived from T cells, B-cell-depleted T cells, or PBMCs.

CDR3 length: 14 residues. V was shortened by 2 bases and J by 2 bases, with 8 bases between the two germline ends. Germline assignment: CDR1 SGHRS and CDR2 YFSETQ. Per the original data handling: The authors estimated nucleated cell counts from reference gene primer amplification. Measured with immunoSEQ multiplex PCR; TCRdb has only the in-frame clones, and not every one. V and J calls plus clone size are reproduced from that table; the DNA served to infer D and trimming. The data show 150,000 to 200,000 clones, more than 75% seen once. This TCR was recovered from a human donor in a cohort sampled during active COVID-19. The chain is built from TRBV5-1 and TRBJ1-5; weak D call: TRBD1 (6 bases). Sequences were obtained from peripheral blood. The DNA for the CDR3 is TGCGCCAGCAGCTTAGAGGGGGGCAATCAGCCCCAGCATTTT. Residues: CASSLEGGNQPQHF.